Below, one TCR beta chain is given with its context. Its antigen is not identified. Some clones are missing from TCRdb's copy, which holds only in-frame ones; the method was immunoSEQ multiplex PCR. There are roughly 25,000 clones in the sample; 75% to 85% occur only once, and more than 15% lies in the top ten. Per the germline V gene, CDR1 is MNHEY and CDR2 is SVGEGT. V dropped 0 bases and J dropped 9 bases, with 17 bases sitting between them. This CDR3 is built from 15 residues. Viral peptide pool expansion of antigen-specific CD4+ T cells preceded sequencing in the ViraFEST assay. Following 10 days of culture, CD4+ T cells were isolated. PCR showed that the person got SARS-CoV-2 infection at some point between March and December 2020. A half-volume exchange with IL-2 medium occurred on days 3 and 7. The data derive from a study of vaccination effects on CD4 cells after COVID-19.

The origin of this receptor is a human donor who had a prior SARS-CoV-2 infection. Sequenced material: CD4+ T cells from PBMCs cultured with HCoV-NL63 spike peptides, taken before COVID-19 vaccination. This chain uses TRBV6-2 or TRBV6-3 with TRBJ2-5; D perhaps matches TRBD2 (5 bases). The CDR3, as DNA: TGTGCCAGCAGTTACTCGGGTTTGGACTTTGGGGCCCAGTACTTC. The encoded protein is CASSYSGLDFGAQYF.